This TCR beta chain was observed in a study of blood T cell repertoires in COVID-19. The repertoire was sequenced with immunoSEQ multiplex PCR; TCRdb's copy has only in-frame clones and lacks some. Counted here are 150,000 to 200,000 clones, about 90% occurring once; the ten biggest clones make up approximately 10%. This CDR3 comprises 16 residues. The germline V gene has CDR1 MGHRA and CDR2 YSYEKL. Trimming cost V 3 bases and J 6 bases; bases outside gene matches: 5. Sequencing input: peripheral blood. The origin of this receptor is a woman aged 60 to 75 with COVID-19, enrolled during active disease. The rearrangement joins TRBV4-1 to TRBJ2-3; TRBD2 agrees at 14 bases. The DNA of the CDR3 is TGCGCCAGCAGCCAGGGACTAGCGGGGGACCGGGATACGCAGTATTTT. Its protein is CASSQGLAGDRDTQYF.